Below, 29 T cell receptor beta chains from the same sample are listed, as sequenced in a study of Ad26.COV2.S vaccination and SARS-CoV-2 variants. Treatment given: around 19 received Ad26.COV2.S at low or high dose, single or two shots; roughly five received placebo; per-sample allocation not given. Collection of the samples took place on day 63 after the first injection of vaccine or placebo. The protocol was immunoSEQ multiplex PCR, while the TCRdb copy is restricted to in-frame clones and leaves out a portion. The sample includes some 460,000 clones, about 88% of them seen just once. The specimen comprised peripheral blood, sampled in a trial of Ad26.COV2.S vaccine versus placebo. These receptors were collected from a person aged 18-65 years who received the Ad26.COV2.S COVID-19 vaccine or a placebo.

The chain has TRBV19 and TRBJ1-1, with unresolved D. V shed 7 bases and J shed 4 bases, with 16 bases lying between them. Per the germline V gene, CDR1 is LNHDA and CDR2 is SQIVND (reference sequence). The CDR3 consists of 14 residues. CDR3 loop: CASMTHKGVTEAFF. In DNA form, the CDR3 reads TGTGCCAGTATGACACATAAAGGCGTCACTGAAGCTTTCTTT.

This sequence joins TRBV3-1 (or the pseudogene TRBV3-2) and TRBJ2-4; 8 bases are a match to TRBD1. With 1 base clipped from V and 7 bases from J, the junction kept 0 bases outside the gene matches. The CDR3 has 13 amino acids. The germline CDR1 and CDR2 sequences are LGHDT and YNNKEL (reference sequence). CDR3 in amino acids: CASSQGDRNIQYF. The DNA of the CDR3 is TGTGCCAGCAGCCAAGGGGACAGGAACATTCAGTACTTC.

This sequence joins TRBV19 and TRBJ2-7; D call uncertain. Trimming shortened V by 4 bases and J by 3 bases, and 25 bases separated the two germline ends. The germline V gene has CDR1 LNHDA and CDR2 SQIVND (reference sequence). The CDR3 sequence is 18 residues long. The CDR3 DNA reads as TGTGCCAGTAGTACCTCCCCGGCAGGTGGTTTCTCTAACTACGAGCAGTACTTC. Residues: CASSTSPAGGFSNYEQYF.

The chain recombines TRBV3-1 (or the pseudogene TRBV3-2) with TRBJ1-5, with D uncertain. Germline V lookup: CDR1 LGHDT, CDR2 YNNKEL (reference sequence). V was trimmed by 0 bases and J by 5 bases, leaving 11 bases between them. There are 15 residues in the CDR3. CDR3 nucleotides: TGTGCCAGCAGCCAAGATTCGGGGAGTCATCAGCCCCAGCATTTT. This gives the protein CASSQDSGSHQPQHF.

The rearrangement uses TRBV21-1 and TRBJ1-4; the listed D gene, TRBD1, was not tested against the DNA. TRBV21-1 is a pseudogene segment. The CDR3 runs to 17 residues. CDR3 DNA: TGTGCCAGCAGCAAAGACCCTAACAGGTCCACTAATGAAAAACTGTTTTTT. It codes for CASSKDPNRSTNEKLFF.

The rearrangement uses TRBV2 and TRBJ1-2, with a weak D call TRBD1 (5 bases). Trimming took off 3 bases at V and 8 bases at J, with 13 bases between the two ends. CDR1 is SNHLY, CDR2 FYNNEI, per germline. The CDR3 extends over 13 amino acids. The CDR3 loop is CASSDMAGRGYTF. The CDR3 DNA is TGTGCCAGCAGTGATATGGCAGGGAGGGGCTACACCTTC.

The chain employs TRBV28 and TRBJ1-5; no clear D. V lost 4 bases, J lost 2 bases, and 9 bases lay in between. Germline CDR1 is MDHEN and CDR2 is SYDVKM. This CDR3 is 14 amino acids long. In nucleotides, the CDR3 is TGTGCCAGCAGTTCCTTAATAGGCAATCAGCCCCAGCATTTT. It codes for CASSSLIGNQPQHF. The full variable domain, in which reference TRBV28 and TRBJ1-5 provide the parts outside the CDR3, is DVKVTQSSRYLVKRTGEKVFLECVQDMDHENMFWYRQDPGLGLRLIYFSYDVKMKEKGDIPEGYSVSREKKERFSLILESASTNQTSMYLCASSSLIGNQPQHFGDGTRLSIL.

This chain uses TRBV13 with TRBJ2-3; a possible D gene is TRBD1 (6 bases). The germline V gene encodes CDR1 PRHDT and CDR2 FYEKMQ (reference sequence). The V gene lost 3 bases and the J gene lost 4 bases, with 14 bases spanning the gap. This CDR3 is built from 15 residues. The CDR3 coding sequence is TGTGCCAGCAGCTTCGTACAGGGAGAAGCAGATACGCAGTATTTT. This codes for CASSFVQGEADTQYF.

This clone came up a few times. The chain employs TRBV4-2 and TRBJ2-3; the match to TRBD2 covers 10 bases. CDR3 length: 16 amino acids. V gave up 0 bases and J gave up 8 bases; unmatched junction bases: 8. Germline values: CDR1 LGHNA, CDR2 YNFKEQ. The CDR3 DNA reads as TGTGCCAGCAGCCAAGATGACAGCGGGGGGGCCGGTACGCAGTATTTT. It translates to CASSQDDSGGAGTQYF.

CDR3 in amino acids: CASSQVPTSDTQYF. CDR3 coding DNA: TGCGCCAGCAGCCAAGTTCCGACGTCAGATACGCAGTATTTT. This rearrangement joins TRBV4-1 to TRBJ2-3; the D is unclear. CDR3 size: 14 residues. Trimming removed 1 base at V and 4 bases at J, with 9 bases between. Germline assignment: CDR1 MGHRA and CDR2 YSYEKL.

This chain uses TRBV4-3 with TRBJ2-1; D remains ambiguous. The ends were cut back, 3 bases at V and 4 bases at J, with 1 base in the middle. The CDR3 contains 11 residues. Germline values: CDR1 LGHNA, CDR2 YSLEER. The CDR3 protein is CASSHYNEQFF. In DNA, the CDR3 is TGCGCCAGCAGCCATTACAATGAGCAGTTCTTC.

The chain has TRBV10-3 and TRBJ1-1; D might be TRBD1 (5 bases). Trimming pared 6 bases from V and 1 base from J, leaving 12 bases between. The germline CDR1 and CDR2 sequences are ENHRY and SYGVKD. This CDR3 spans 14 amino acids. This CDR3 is CAIRPGTGNTEAFF. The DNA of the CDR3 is TGTGCCATCAGACCAGGGACGGGGAACACTGAAGCTTTCTTT.

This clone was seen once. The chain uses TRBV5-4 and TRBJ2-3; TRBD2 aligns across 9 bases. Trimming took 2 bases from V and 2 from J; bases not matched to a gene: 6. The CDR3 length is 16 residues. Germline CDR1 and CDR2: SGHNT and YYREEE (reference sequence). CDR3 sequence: CASSFRGLAYTDTQYF. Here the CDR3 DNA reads TGTGCCAGCAGCTTTAGGGGACTAGCTTACACAGATACGCAGTATTTT.

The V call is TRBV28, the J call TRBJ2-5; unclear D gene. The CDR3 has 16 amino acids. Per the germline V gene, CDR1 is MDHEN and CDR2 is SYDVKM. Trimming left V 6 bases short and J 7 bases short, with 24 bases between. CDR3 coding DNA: TGTGCCAGCAGCGCCGCCTCGGGCCCGCCGGATTTGACCCAGTACTTC. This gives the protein CASSAASGPPDLTQYF.

The CDR3 spells CSASRTSGRVGHEQFF. The DNA for the CDR3 is TGCAGTGCTAGTCGGACTAGCGGGAGGGTTGGCCATGAGCAGTTCTTC. The V gene is TRBV20-1, the J gene TRBJ2-1, with 15 positions matching TRBD2. With V trimmed by 3 bases and J by 8 bases, 8 bases remained unmatched. The CDR3 is 16 amino acids. In germline, CDR1 is DFQATT, CDR2 SNEGSKA (reference sequence).

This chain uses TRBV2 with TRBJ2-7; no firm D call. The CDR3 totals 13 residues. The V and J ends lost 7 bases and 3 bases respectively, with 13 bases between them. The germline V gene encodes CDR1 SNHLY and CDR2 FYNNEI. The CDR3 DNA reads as TGTGCCAGCATGGAGAACATCGGCTACGAGCAGTACTTC. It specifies CASMENIGYEQYF.

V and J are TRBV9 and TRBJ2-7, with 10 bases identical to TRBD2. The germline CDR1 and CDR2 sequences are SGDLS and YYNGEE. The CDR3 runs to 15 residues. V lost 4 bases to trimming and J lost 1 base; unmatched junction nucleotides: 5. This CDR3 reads CASSKGLAPSYEQYF. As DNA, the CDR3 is TGTGCCAGCAGCAAGGGACTAGCGCCTTCCTACGAGCAGTACTTC.

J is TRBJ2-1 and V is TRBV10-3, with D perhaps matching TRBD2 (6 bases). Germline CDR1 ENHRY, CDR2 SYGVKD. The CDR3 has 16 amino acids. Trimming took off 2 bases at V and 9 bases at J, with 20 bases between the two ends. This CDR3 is CAISEKGSGRGGEQFF. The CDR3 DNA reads TGTGCCATCAGTGAGAAGGGTAGCGGTAGGGGTGGTGAGCAGTTCTTC.

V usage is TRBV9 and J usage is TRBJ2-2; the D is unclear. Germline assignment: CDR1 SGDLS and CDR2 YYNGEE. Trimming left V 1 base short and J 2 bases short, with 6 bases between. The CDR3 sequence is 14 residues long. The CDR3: CASSVYENTGELFF. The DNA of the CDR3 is TGTGCCAGCAGCGTATATGAAAACACCGGGGAGCTGTTTTTT.

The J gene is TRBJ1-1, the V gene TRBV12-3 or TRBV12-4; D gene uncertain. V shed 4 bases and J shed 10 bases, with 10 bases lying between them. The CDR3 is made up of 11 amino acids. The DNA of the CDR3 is TGTGCCAGCAGTTACGGGGTAGGAGCTTTCTTT. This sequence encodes CASSYGVGAFF.

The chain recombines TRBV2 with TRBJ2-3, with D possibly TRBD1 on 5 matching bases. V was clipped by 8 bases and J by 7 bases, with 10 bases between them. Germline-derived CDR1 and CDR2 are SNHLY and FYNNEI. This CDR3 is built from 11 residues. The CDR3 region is CASGDSYTQYF. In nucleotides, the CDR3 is TGTGCCAGCGGAGACAGTTATACGCAGTATTTT.

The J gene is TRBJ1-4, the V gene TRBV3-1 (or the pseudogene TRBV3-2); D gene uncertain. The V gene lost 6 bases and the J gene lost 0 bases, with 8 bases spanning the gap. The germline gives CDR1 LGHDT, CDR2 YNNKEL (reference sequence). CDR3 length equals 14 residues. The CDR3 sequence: CASSIGATNEKLFF. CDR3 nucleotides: TGTGCCAGCAGTATTGGTGCAACTAATGAAAAACTGTTTTTT.

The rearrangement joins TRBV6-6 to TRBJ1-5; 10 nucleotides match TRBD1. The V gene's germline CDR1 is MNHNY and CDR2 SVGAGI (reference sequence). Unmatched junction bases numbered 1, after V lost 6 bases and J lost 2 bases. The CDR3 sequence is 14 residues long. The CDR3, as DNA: TGTGCCAGCAGGGGGACAGGGGGCAATCAGCCCCAGCATTTT. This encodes CASRGTGGNQPQHF.

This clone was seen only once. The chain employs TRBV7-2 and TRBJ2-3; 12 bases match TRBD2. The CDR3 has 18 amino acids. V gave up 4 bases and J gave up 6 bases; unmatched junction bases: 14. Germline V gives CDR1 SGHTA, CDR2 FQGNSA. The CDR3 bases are TGTGCCAGCAGCTCCCAACGGTGGCTAGCGGGAGGGCTGGATACGCAGTATTTT. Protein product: CASSSQRWLAGGLDTQYF.

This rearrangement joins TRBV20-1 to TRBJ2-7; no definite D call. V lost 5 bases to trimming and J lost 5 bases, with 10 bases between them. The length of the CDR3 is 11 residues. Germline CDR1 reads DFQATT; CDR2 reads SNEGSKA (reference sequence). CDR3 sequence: CSAPSLDEQYF. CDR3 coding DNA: TGCAGTGCTCCCTCTCTCGACGAGCAGTACTTC.

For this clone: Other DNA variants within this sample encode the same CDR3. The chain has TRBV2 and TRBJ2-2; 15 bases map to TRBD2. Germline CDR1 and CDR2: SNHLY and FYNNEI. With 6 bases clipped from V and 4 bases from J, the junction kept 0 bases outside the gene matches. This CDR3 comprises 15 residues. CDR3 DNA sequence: TGTGCCAGCAGGGGACTAGCGGGGGGCACCGGGGAGCTGTTTTTT. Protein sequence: CASRGLAGGTGELFF.

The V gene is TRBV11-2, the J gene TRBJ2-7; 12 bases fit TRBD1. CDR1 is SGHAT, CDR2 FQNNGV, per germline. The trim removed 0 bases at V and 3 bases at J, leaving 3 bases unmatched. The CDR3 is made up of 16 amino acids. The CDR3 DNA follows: TGTGCCAGCAGCTTAGAGGGGGACAGGGGGCACTACGAGCAGTACTTC. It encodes CASSLEGDRGHYEQYF.

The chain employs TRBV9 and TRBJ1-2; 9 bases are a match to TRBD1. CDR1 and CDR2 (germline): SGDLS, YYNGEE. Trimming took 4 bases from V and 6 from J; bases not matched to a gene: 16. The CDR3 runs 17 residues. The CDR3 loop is CASSLRPTGGEEDGYTF. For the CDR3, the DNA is TGTGCCAGCAGCTTAAGGCCCACAGGGGGCGAAGAGGATGGCTACACCTTC.

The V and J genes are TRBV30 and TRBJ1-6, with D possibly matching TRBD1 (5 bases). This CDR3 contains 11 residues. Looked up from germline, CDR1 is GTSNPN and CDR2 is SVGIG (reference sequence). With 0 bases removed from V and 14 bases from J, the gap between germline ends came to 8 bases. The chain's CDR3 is CAWSVGGTLHF. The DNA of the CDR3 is TGTGCCTGGAGTGTCGGGGGGACCCTCCACTTT.